The present entry profiles one TCR beta chain with its context. The antigen remains undetermined. Use of 60 Vbeta and 13 Jbeta primers characterized the PCR. Repertoires were generated with immunoSEQ multiplex PCR, while TCRdb's copy carries only in-frame clones and drops some. The sample has more than 110,000 clones; 60% to 85% are singletons. The CDR3 contains 13 residues. V lost 4 bases and J lost 5, with 11 bases in between. The germline CDR1 and CDR2 sequences are MNHNY and SVGAGI (reference sequence). The data were obtained in a study of cytomegalovirus exposure and HLA in healthy donors. Study observations and caveats: Earlier analysis looked at TCR beta V segments, and most were productive about 87% or about 30% of the time. Usually a TCR sequence was rare, but some public TCRs were found in many donors. Sequences of the TCR beta chain were said to predict the HLA-A and HLA-B alleles of most subjects accurately. Follow-up analysis found HLA locus-dependent TCR association rates, highest for DRB1 and lowest for HLA-C.

Sequenced sample: PBMCs. The sequence derives from a male donor in good health and CMV-seropositive. This chain joins TRBV6-6 and TRBJ1-1, with unresolved D. In nucleotides, the CDR3 is TGTGCCAGCAGTTCGGCACTGCGGACTGAAGCTTTCTTT. Residues: CASSSALRTEAFF.